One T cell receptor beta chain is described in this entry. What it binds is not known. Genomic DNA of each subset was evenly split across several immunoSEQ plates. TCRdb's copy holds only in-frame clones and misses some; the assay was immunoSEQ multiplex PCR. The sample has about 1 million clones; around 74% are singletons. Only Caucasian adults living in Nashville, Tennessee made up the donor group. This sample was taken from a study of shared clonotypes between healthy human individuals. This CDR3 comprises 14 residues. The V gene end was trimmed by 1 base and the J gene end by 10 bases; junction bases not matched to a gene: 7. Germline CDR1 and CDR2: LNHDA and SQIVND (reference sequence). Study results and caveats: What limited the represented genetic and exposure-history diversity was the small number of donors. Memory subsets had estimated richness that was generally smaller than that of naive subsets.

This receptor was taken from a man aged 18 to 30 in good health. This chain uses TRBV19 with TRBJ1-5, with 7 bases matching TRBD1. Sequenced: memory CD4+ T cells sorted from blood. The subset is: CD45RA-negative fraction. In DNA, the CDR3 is TGTGCCAGTAGTATAGGCACAGGGGAAGGACCCCAGCATTTT. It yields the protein CASSIGTGEGPQHF.